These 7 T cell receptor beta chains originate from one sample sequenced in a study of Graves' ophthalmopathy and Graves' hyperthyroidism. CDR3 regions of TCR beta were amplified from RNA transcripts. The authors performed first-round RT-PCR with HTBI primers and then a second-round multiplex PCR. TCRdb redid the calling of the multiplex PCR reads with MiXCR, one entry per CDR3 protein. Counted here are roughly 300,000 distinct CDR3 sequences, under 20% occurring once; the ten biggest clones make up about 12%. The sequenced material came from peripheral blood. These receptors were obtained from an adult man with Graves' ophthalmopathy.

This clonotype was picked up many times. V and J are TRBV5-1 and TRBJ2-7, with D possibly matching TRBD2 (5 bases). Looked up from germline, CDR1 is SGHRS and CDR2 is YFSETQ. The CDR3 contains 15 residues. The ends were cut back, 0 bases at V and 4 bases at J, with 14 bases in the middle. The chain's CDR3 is CASSLGRSPGYEQYF. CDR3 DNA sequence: TGCGCCAGCAGCTTGGGACGGAGTCCGGGGTACGAGCAGTACTTC.

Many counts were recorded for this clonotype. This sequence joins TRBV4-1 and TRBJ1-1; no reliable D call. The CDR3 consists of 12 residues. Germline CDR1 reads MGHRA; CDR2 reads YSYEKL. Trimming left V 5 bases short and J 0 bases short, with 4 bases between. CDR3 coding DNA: TGCGCCAGCAGCGAAATGAACACTGAAGCTTTCTTT. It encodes CASSEMNTEAFF.

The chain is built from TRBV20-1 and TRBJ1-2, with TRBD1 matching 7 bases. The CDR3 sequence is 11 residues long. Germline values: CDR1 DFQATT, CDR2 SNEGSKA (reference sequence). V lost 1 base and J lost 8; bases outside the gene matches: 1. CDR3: CSARVTGGYTF. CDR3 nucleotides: TGCAGTGCTAGAGTGACAGGGGGCTACACCTTC.

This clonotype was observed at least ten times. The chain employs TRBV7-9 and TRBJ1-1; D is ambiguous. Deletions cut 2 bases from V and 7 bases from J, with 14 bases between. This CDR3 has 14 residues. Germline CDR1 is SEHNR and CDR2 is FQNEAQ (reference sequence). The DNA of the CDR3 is TGTGCCAGCAGCTTACAGGTGGGCTCGAGTGAAGCTTTCTTT. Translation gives CASSLQVGSSEAFF.

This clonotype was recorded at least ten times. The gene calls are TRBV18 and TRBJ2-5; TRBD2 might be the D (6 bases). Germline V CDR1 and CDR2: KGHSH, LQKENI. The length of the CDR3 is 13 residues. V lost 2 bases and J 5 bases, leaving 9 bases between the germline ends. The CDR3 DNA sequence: TGTGCCAGCTCACCAGCGGGAAAGGAGACCCAGTACTTC. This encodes CASSPAGKETQYF. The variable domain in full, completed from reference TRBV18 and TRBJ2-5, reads NAGVMQNPRHLVRRRGQEARLRCSPMKGHSHVYWYRQLPEEGLKFMVYLQKENIIDESGMPKERFSAEFPKEGPSILRIQQVVRGDSAAYFCASSPAGKETQYFGPGTRLLVL.

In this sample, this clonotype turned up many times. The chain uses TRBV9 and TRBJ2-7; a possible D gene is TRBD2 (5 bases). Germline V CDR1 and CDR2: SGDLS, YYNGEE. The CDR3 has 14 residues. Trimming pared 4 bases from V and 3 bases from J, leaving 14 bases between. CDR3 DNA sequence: TGTGCCAGCAGCCCTAGGGTAGGAGGCTACGAGCAGTACTTC. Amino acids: CASSPRVGGYEQYF.

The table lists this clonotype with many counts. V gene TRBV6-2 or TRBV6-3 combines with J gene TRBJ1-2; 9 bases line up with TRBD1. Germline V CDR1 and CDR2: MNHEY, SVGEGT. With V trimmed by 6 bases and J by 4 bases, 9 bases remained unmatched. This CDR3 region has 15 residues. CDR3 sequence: CASSLLDRGTYGYTF. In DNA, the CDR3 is TGTGCCAGCAGCCTACTCGACAGGGGGACCTATGGCTACACCTTC.